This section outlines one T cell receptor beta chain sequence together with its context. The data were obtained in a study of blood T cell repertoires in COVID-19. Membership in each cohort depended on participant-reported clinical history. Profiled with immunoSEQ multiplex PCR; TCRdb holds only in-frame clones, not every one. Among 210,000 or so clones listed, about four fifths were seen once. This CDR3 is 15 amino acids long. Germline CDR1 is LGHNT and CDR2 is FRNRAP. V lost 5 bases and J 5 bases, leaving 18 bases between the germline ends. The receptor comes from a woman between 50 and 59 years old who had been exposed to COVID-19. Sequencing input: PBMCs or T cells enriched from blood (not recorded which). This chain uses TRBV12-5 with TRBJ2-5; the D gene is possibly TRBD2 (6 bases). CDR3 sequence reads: CASGLRRGVVETQYF. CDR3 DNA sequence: TGTGCTAGTGGTCTCCGGCGGGGCGTCGTGGAGACCCAGTACTTC.